This T cell receptor beta chain was retrieved from a study of T cell responses to AZD1222 COVID-19 vaccine. Germline CDR1 and CDR2: MDHEN and SYDVKM. The V end was cut by 5 bases, the J end by 2 bases, with 7 bases between. CDR3 size: 12 residues. TCRdb's table, derived via immunoSEQ multiplex PCR, lists solely in-frame clones and lacks some. There are about 180,000 clones in the sample; 80% to 95% occur only once, and roughly 2% lies in the top ten. The receptor's source is an adult who received the AZD1222 COVID-19 vaccine. Sequencing used peripheral blood, obtained 28 days after the second AZD1222 dose. The rearrangement joins TRBV28 to TRBJ2-7; D not certain. CDR3 amino acids: CASSGETYEQYF. The CDR3 coding sequence is TGTGCCAGCAGTGGAGAGACCTACGAGCAGTACTTC.